One sample yielded the 3 T cell receptor beta chains listed below, sequenced in a study of blood T cell repertoires in COVID-19. TCRdb's table, derived via immunoSEQ multiplex PCR, lists solely in-frame clones and lacks some. The sample shows approximately 82,000 clones, approximately 80% of them seen only once. The sample taken for sequencing was peripheral blood. These receptors all come from a human donor in a cohort sampled during active COVID-19.

This sequence joins TRBV7-2 and TRBJ1-2, with 8 nucleotides matching TRBD1. The germline V gene encodes CDR1 SGHTA and CDR2 FQGNSA. J gave up 4 bases and V 4 bases, and 5 bases lay outside the gene matches. CDR3 length: 14 amino acids. For the CDR3, the DNA is TGTGCCAGCAGCTCCCAGGGGGCGGCCTATGGCTACACCTTC. This codes for CASSSQGAAYGYTF.

This chain joins TRBV5-1 and TRBJ2-3, with D tentatively TRBD2 (7 bases). The CDR3 is 16 amino acids. CDR1 is SGHRS, CDR2 YFSETQ, per germline. Trimming stripped 3 bases from V and 2 bases from J, with 16 bases between. Written as DNA, the CDR3 is TGCGCCAGCAGCTGGGGAGGGGGGTCTCACACAGATACGCAGTATTTT. It encodes CASSWGGGSHTDTQYF. The full variable domain, rest sourced from reference TRBV5-1 and TRBJ2-3, is KAGVTQTPRYLIKTRGQQVTLSCSPISGHRSVSWYQQTPGQGLQFLFEYFSETQRNKGNFPGRFSGRQFSNSRSEMNVSTLELGDSALYLCASSWGGGSHTDTQYFGPGTRLTVL.

The chain uses TRBV5-4 and TRBJ1-1; the match to TRBD1 covers 8 bases. Germline assignment: CDR1 SGHNT and CDR2 YYREEE (reference sequence). V dropped 4 bases and J dropped 1; count of bases not matched to a gene: 6. The CDR3 length is 15 residues. The CDR3 DNA reads as TGTGCCAGCAGCGTGGTAGGACAGGGGAACACTGAAGCTTTCTTT. Its translation: CASSVVGQGNTEAFF.